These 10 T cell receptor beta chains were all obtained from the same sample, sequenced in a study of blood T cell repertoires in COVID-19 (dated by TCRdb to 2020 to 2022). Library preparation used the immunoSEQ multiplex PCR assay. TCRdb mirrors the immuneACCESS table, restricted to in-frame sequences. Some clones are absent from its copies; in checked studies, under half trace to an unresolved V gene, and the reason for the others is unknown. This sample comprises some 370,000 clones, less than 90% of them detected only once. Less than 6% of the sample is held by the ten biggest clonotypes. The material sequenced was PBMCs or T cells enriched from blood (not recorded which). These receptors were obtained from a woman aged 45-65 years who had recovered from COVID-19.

CDR3 sequence reads: CASSRDSPDIQFF. CDR3 coding DNA: TGCGCCAGCAGCCGGGACTCCCCTGATATACAGTTCTTC. The chain joins TRBV5-1 to TRBJ2-1, with a possible D match to TRBD2 (6 bases). The CDR3 spans 13 residues. The germline CDR1 and CDR2 sequences are SGHRS and YFSETQ. Trimming stripped 4 bases from V and 13 bases from J, with 18 bases between.

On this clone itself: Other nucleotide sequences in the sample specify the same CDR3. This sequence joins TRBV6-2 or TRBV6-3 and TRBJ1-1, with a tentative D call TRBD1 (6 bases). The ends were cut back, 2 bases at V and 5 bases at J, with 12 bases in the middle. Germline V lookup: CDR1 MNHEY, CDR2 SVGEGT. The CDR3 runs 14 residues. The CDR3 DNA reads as TGTGCCAGCAGTTACGGACAGAGGGGGACTGAAGCTTTCTTT. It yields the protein CASSYGQRGTEAFF.

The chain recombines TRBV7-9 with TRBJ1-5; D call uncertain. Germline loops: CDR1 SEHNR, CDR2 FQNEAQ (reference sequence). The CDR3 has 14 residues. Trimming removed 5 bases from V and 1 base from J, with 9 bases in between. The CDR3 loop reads CASSPLGSNQPQHF. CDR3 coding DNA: TGTGCCAGCAGCCCTCTGGGCAGCAATCAGCCCCAGCATTTT.

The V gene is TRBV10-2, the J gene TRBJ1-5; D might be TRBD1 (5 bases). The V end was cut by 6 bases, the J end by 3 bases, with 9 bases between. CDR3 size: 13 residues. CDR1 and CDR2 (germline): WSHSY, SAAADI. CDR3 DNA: TGCGCCAGCAGCCGGGGGTCCAATCAGCCCCAGCATTTT. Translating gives CASSRGSNQPQHF.

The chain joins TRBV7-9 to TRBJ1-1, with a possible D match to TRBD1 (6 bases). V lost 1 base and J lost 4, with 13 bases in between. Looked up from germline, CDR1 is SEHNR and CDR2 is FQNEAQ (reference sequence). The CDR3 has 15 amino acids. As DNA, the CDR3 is TGTGCCAGCAGCTTAGTACCGGGGGGCGGCACTGAAGCTTTCTTT. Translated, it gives CASSLVPGGGTEAFF.

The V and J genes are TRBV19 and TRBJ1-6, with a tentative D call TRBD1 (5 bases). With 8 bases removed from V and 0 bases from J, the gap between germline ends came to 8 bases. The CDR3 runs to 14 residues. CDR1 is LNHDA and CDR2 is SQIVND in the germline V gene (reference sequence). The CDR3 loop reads CASGGSSYNSPLHF. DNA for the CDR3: TGTGCCAGTGGGGGGAGCTCCTATAATTCACCCCTCCACTTT.

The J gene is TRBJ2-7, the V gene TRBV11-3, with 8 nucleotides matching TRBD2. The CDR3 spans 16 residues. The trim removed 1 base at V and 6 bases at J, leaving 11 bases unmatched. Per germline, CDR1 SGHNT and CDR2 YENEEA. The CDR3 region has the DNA TGTGCCAGCAGCTTAGGGCTAGCGGGTTTCGGTTCCGAGCAGTACTTC. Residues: CASSLGLAGFGSEQYF.

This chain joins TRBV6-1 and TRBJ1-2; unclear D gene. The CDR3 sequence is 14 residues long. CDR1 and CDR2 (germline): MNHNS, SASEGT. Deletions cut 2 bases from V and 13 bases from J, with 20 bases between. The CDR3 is CASSEIFRPAACTF. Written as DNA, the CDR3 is TGTGCCAGCAGTGAAATATTCCGGCCGGCGGCTTGCACCTTC.

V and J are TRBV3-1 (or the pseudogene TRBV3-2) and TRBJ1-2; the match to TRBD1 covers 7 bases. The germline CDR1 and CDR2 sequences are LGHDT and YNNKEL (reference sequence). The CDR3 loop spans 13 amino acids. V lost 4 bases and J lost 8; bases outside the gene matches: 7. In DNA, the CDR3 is TGTGCCAGCAGCCTCCGACAGGGCGACGGCTACACCTTC. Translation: CASSLRQGDGYTF.

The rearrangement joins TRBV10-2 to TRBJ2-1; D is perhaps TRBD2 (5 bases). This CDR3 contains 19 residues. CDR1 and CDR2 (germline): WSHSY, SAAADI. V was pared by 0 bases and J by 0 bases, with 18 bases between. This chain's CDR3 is CASSESTRGINVSYNEQFF. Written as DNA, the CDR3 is TGCGCCAGCAGTGAGTCGACTCGGGGTATTAACGTCTCCTACAATGAGCAGTTCTTC.